This T cell receptor (beta chain) was found in a study of blood T cell repertoires in COVID-19. On the study more broadly: Acute and convalescent COVID-19 specimens originated in the United States, Italy and Spain. The analysed material was cDNA or gDNA that came from T cells, B-cell-depleted T cells, or PBMCs.

Germline lookup yields CDR1 SEHNR and CDR2 FQNEAQ (reference sequence). This CDR3 region has 12 residues. Trimming cost V 5 bases and J 7 bases, with 9 bases left between them. Authors' methods: Amplifying reference gene primers gave estimates of nucleated cell counts. Some clones are missing from TCRdb's copy, which holds only in-frame ones; the method was immunoSEQ multiplex PCR. Clone size and V and J calls were adopted from that table, with D and trimming inferred from the DNA. The table records about 300,000 clones, approximately 89% of them present only once. The origin of this receptor is a woman aged 30 to 39 with COVID-19, enrolled during active disease. Sequences were obtained from peripheral blood. The gene calls are TRBV7-9 and TRBJ1-5; D might be TRBD1 (6 bases). CDR3 loop: CASSVDRQPQHF. The CDR3 region has the DNA TGTGCCAGCAGCGTTGACAGGCAGCCCCAGCATTTT.